This T cell receptor beta chain is drawn from a study of cytomegalovirus exposure and HLA in healthy donors. Only in-frame clones appear in the TCRdb table, and some are missing; sequencing was by immunoSEQ multiplex PCR. This sample yields 100,000 to 150,000 clones, of which 85% to 90% are seen a single time; roughly 1.2% belongs to the top ten. From germline, CDR1 is LNHNV and CDR2 YYDKDF (reference sequence). The CDR3 length is 16 residues. The ends were cut back, 0 bases at V and 3 bases at J, with 14 bases in the middle. Study-level results: Three CMV-associated chains proved CMV antigen-specific in vitro.

For this clone: The antigen is unknown.

The donors were part of the roughly 120-subject validation cohort, which stood apart from the roughly 700-subject first cohort. This chain uses TRBV15 with TRBJ2-5; TRBD2 might be the D (7 bases). The TCR was taken from a woman in her late teens or twenties in good health and CMV-seronegative. Sequencing was carried out using PBMCs. CDR3 protein: CATSRERRGLKETQYF. DNA for the CDR3: TGTGCCACCAGCAGAGAACGGCGGGGGCTAAAAGAGACCCAGTACTTC. Filled out from reference TRBV15 and TRBJ2-5, the complete variable domain reads DAMVIQNPRYQVTQFGKPVTLSCSQTLNHNVMYWYQQKSSQAPKLLFHYYDKDFNNEADTPDNFQSRRPNTSFCFLDIRSPGLGDTAMYLCATSRERRGLKETQYFGPGTRLLVL.